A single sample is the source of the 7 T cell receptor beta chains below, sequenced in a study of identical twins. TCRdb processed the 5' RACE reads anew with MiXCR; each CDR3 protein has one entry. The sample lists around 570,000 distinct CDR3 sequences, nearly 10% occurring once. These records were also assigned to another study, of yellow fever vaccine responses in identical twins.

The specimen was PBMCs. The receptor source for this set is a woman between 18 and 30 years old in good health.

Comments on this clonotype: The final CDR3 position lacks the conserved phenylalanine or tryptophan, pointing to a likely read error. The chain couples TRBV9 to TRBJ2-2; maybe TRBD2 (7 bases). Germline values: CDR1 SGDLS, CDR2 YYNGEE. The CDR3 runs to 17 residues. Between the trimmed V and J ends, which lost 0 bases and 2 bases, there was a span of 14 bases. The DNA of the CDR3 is TGTGCCAGCAGCGTAGTTCGAGGGGGGGCTAACACCGGGGAGCTGTTTTCT. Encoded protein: CASSVVRGGANTGELFS.

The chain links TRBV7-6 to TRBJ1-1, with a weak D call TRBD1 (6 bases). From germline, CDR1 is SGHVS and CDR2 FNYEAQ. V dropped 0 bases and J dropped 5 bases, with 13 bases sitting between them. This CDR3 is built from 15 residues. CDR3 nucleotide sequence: TGTGCCAGCAGCTTAGCTTCACAGGGTACAACTGAAGCTTTCTTT. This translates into CASSLASQGTTEAFF.

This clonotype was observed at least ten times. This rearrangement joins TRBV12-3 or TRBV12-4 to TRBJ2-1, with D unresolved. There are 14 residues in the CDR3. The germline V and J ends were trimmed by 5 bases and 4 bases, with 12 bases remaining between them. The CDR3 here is CASSQRMGYNEQFF. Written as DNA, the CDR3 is TGTGCCAGCAGTCAACGGATGGGTTACAATGAGCAGTTCTTC.

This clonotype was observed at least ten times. CDR3 sequence reads: CSALGGSRNNEQFF. DNA for the CDR3: TGCAGCGCCTTGGGTGGTAGCCGAAACAATGAGCAGTTCTTC. The chain combines TRBV29-1 with TRBJ2-1; D remains unclear. V was shortened by 7 bases and J by 5 bases, with 18 bases between the two germline ends. The CDR3 is 14 residues long. Germline values: CDR1 SQVTM, CDR2 ANQGSEA.

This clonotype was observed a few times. The CDR3 region is CSVAPSGNKNIQYF. For the CDR3, the DNA is TGCAGCGTTGCTCCGTCCGGAAACAAAAACATTCAGTACTTC. The rearrangement uses TRBV29-1 and TRBJ2-4; D not certain. This CDR3 has 14 residues. V dropped 4 bases and J dropped 3 bases, with 13 bases sitting between them. Germline CDR1 and CDR2: SQVTM and ANQGSEA. The full variable domain, with the rest looked up from reference TRBV29-1 and TRBJ2-4, is SAVISQKPSRDICQRGTSLTIQCQVDSQVTMMFWYRQQPGQSLTLIATANQGSEATYESGFVIDKFPISRPNLTFSTLTVSNMSPEDSSIYLCSVAPSGNKNIQYFGAGTRLSVL.

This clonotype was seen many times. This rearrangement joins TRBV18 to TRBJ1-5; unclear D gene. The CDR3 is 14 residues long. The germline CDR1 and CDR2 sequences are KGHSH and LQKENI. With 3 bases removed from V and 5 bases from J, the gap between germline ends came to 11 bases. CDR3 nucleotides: TGTGCCAGCTCACCTTCCCAGCCACATCAGCCCCAGCATTTT. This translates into CASSPSQPHQPQHF.

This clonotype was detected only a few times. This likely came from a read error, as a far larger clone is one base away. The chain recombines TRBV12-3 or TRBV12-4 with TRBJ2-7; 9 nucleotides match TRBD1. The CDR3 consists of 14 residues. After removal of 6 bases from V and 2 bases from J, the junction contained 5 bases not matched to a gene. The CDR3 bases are TGTGCCAGCAGGCCGGGACAGGGAACCTACGAGCAGTACTTC. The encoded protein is CASRPGQGTYEQYF.